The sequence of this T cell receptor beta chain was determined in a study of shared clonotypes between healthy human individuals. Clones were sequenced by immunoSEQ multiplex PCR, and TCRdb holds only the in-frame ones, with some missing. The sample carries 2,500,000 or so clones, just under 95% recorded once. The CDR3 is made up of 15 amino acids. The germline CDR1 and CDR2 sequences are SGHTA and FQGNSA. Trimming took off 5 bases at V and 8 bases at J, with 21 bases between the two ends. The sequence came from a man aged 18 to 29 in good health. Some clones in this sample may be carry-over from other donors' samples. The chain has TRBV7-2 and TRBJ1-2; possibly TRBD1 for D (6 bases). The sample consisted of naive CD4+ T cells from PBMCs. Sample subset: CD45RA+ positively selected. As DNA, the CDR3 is TGTGCCAGCAGCCCCGGGACAACCCTTGTGTTGGGCTACACCTTC. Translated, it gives CASSPGTTLVLGYTF.